In this sample, the clone carrying this T cell receptor beta chain turned up many times. As yet, its antigen is unknown. Trimming took 4 bases from V and 9 from J, leaving 25 bases between them. The CDR3 is 16 amino acids. The germline V gene encodes CDR1 SGHDT and CDR2 YYEEEE. The source of the sample is a study of early T cells in non-severe SARS-CoV-2 infection. TCRdb processed the 5' RACE reads anew with MiXCR; each CDR3 protein has one entry. The sample yields 95,000 to 100,000 distinct CDR3 sequences, approximately 11% seen once. General observations from the study: Anti-spike CD8 responses were favored in VDJdb matching, and private and CD4 specificities were missed.

The chain is built from TRBV5-6 and TRBJ1-1; D not resolved. The sequence derives from an adult who was a healthcare worker with PCR-confirmed SARS-CoV-2 infection or an uninfected control (not recorded which). Specimen: whole blood. CDR3 in DNA: TGTGCCAGCAGCCCACGCGTCGACCTTACGTTTAGGCAAGCTTTCTTT. It is translated as CASSPRVDLTFRQAFF.